A single sample is the source of the 14 T cell receptor beta chains below, sequenced in a study of long-term antiretroviral therapy in people with HIV. Version v3.0 of the immunoSEQ assay was performed at survey level. Using immunoSEQ multiplex PCR, the repertoire was profiled, and TCRdb retains in-frame clones only, with some absent. The repertoire holds under 30,000 clones, with 60% to 80% as singletons. The material sequenced was unsorted PBMCs, taken 2.1 years after starting antiretroviral therapy. These receptors came from a man aged 30-40 years with HIV.

The chain carries TRBV10-2 and TRBJ1-1; TRBD1 matches at 8 bases. This CDR3 has 13 residues. Germline CDR1 reads WSHSY; CDR2 reads SAAADI. Trimming removed 5 bases from V and 9 bases from J; junction bases left unmatched: 8. The CDR3 is CASSLGQVSQAFF. The CDR3 region has the DNA TGCGCCAGCAGTTTGGGACAGGTCTCTCAAGCTTTCTTT.

This rearrangement joins TRBV28 to TRBJ1-1; possibly TRBD1 for D (5 bases). Trimming removed 2 bases at V and 4 bases at J, with 14 bases between. The CDR3 length is 15 residues. Germline lookup yields CDR1 MDHEN and CDR2 SYDVKM. The CDR3 DNA sequence: TGTGCCAGCAGTTTAGTTCTGGGGCAGGGCACTGAAGCTTTCTTT. As protein: CASSLVLGQGTEAFF.

CDR3 coding DNA: TGTGCCTGGAGTGCAGGGACAGGGGCGGGAAACATTCAGTACTTC. Protein: CAWSAGTGAGNIQYF. The J gene is TRBJ2-4, the V gene TRBV30; 10 positions agree with TRBD1. Per the germline V gene, CDR1 is GTSNPN and CDR2 is SVGIG (reference sequence). The CDR3 has 15 amino acids. J gave up 6 bases and V 1 base, and 6 bases lay outside the gene matches.

The CDR3 here is CASSYLGQSNYGYTF. CDR3 DNA sequence: TGTGCCAGCAGTTACTTGGGACAGAGCAACTATGGCTACACCTTC. The J gene is TRBJ1-2, the V gene TRBV6-5, with 7 bases identical to TRBD1. The trim removed 1 base at V and 2 bases at J, leaving 4 bases unmatched. Germline V CDR1 and CDR2: MNHEY, SVGAGI. This CDR3 is 15 amino acids long.

The chain couples TRBV21-1 to TRBJ1-5. TRBV21-1 is classified as a pseudogene. This CDR3 comprises 18 residues. Here the CDR3 reads CASSKSNRGDCLGQPQHF. DNA for the CDR3: TGTGCCAGCAGCAAATCAAATCGAGGTGATTGCCTGGGGCAGCCCCAGCATTTT.

The CDR3 reads CASTYTDTQYF. The CDR3 region has the DNA TGTGCCAGTACCTATACAGATACGCAGTATTTT. This chain joins TRBV7-9 and TRBJ2-3; D gene uncertain. V lost 9 bases and J 3 bases, leaving 7 bases between the germline ends. Germline V CDR1 and CDR2: SEHNR, FQNEAQ (reference sequence). The CDR3 loop spans 11 amino acids.

This clone came up a few times. CDR3 in amino acids: CASSRSQLVNEQFF. As DNA, the CDR3 is TGTGCCAGCAGCCGTAGTCAGTTGGTAAATGAGCAGTTCTTC. This sequence joins TRBV7-8 and TRBJ2-1; D is unclear. V shed 5 bases and J shed 7 bases, with 15 bases lying between them. Per germline, CDR1 SGHVS and CDR2 FQNEAQ. The CDR3 is 14 residues long. Full variable domain (missing parts from reference TRBV7-8 and TRBJ2-1): GAGVSQSPRYKVAKRGQDVALRCDPISGHVSLFWYQQALGQGPEFLTYFQNEAQLDKSGLPSDRFFAERPEGSVSTLKIQRTQQEDSAVYLCASSRSQLVNEQFFGPGTRLTVL.

In nucleotides, the CDR3 is TGTGCCAGCAGCTTAGAGTTCGCGGGAGGAGGTCATGAGCAGTTCTTC. This gives the protein CASSLEFAGGGHEQFF. This rearrangement joins TRBV7-8 to TRBJ2-1; 8 positions agree with TRBD2. Germline V gives CDR1 SGHVS, CDR2 FQNEAQ. The CDR3 sequence is 16 residues long. Losses at the gene ends were 1 base for V and 8 bases for J; bases not matched to a gene: 10.

This chain connects TRBV9 to TRBJ2-7, with 8 bases that match TRBD2. Unmatched junction bases numbered 9, after V lost 5 bases and J lost 5 bases. This CDR3 contains 14 residues. The germline CDR1 and CDR2 sequences are SGDLS and YYNGEE. CDR3 bases: TGTGCCAGCAGTACCGGGACTAGGTCCGACGAGCAGTACTTC. Translation gives CASSTGTRSDEQYF. The full variable domain, rest sourced from reference TRBV9 and TRBJ2-7, is DSGVTQTPKHLITATGQRVTLRCSPRSGDLSVYWYQQSLDQGLQFLIQYYNGEERAKGNILERFSAQQFPDLHSELNLSSLELGDSALYFCASSTGTRSDEQYFGPGTRLTVT.

The chain carries TRBV5-1 and TRBJ2-2; possible D gene TRBD2, 6 bases. The CDR3 has 16 residues. Trimming took 0 bases from V and 6 from J, leaving 15 bases between them. Germline V gene lookup returns CDR1 SGHRS and CDR2 YFSETQ. Here the CDR3 DNA reads TGCGCCAGCAGCTTGGTGGCGGGATCGGGGGCCGGGGAGCTGTTTTTT. Translating it yields CASSLVAGSGAGELFF.

The rearrangement uses TRBV5-4 and TRBJ2-1; D perhaps matches TRBD2 (5 bases). The CDR3 has 13 amino acids. V dropped 2 bases and J dropped 8 bases, with 11 bases sitting between them. From germline, CDR1 is SGHNT and CDR2 YYREEE (reference sequence). The CDR3 nucleotides are TGTGCCAGCAGCTTTTCTAGCTTCCATGAGCAGTTCTTC. Residues: CASSFSSFHEQFF.

The V call is TRBV6-1, the J call TRBJ1-5; 8 nucleotides align to TRBD1. The germline gives CDR1 MNHNS, CDR2 SASEGT. The V segment lost 4 bases and the J segment 4 bases; nucleotides outside the gene matches: 12. The CDR3 is 17 residues long. The CDR3 coding sequence is TGTGCCAGCAGTGGCTATGACAGGGGAACGTTTAATCAGCCCCAGCATTTT. Translating gives CASSGYDRGTFNQPQHF.

This chain uses TRBV10-3 with TRBJ1-3; TRBD1 agrees at 9 bases. Trimming took 2 bases from V and 3 from J; bases not matched to a gene: 2. The CDR3 has 15 residues. Germline CDR1 and CDR2: ENHRY and SYGVKD. CDR3 in DNA: TGTGCCATCAGTGAGGGACAGGGGCTTGGAAACACCATATATTTT. Translated, it gives CAISEGQGLGNTIYF.

This clone has only one observation. The chain has TRBV6-5 and TRBJ1-1; no reliable D call. The germline V and J ends were trimmed by 6 bases and 0 bases, with 8 bases remaining between them. This CDR3 spans 13 amino acids. The germline gives CDR1 MNHEY, CDR2 SVGAGI. The CDR3 reads CASSIKVNTEAFF. Written as DNA, the CDR3 is TGTGCCAGCAGCATTAAGGTGAACACTGAAGCTTTCTTT.